This record concerns one TCR beta chain sequence. Its matching antigen is unknown. Profiled with immunoSEQ multiplex PCR; TCRdb holds only in-frame clones, not every one. The table has about 14,000 clones, roughly 87% seen once. The CDR3 length is 14 residues. Between the trimmed V and J ends, which lost 2 bases and 8 bases, there was a span of 15 bases. Germline CDR1 is ENHRY and CDR2 is SYGVKD. This entry belongs to a study of chemoradiotherapy in HPV16-positive cancers. Across the whole study: Candidate HPV-specific clones and shared TCR motifs came from two HPV16-positive patients.

Findings and limits, study-wide: The functional HPV-specific definition rests on just two HPV16-positive patients. Candidate HPV-specific clones and E7-related TCR motifs grew in tumor during treatment.

Over chemoradiotherapy, repertoires were sampled more than once. The rearrangement uses TRBV10-3 and TRBJ1-2; D uncertain. The sample here was tumor tissue, taken from a patient who underwent chemoradiotherapy. The TCR sequence derives from a human donor with HPV-associated anogenital cancer. In DNA, the CDR3 is TGTGCCATCAGTGAGCCCCCGAGGGAACGGGGCTACACCTTC. Its protein is CAISEPPRERGYTF.